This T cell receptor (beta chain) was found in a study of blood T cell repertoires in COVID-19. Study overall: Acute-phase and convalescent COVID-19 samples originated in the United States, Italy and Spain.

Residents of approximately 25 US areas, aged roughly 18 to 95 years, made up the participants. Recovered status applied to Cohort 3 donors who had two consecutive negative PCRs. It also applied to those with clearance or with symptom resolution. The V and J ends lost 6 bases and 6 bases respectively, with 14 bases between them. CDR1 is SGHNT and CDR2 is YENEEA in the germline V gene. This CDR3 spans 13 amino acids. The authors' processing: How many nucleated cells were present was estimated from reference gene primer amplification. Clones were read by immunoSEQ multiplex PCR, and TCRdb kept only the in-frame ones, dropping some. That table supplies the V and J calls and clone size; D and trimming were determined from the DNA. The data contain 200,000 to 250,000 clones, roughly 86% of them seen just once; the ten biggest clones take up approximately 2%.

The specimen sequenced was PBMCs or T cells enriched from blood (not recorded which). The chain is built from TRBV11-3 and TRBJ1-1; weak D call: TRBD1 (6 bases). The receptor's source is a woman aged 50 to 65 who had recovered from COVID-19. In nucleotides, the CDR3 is TGTGCCAGCAGGTCAAGGACAGAGTCTGAAGCTTTCTTT. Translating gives CASRSRTESEAFF.